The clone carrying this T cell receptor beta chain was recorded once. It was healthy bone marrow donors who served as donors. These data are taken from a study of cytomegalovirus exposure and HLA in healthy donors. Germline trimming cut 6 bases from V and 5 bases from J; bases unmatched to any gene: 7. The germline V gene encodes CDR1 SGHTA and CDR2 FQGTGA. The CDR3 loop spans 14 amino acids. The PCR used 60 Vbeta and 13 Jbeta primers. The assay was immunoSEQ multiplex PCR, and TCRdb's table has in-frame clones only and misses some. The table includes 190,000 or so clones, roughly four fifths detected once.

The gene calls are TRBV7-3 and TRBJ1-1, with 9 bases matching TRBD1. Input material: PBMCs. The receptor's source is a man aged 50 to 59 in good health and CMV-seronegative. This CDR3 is CASSRQGEMTEAFF. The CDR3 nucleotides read TGTGCCAGCAGTCGACAGGGGGAGATGACTGAAGCTTTCTTT.